These T cell receptor beta chains were read from a single sample in a study of vaccination effects on CD4 cells after COVID-19. For these TCRs, the target antigens are not known. Here immunoSEQ multiplex PCR was the method, and the copy in TCRdb shows in-frame clones only, minus some. The sample contains roughly 24,000 clones, roughly 80% of which appear only once. The sample in question was CD4+ T cells from PBMCs cultured with HCoV-NL63 spike peptides, obtained after COVID-19 vaccination. The receptors were sampled from a human donor who received a COVID-19 vaccine. Both conserved end residues are part of each CDR3. D genes are given only for firm matches. Clone size is not always given. Where it is, it says once, few, many or a class for expanded clones.

clone_size: .; j_call: TRBJ2-4; v_call: TRBV7-2; d_call: TRBD1; cdr3_nt: TGTGCCAGCAGCTACCGACAGGGCCCCATTCAGTACTTC; cdr3_aa: CASSYRQGPIQYF
clone_size: few; j_call: TRBJ1-1; v_call: TRBV7-9; d_call: .; cdr3_nt: TGTGCCAGCAGCACGACGATCCTGGGGGGGTTGAGGAACACTGAAGCTTTCTTT; cdr3_aa: CASSTTILGGLRNTEAFF
clone_size: .; j_call: TRBJ2-7; v_call: TRBV27; d_call: TRBD1; cdr3_nt: TGTGCCAGCAGTTTACCCGGACAGGGCCTACGGGAGCAGTACTTC; cdr3_aa: CASSLPGQGLREQYF
clone_size: .; j_call: TRBJ1-5; v_call: TRBV6-5; d_call: .; cdr3_nt: TGTGCCAGCAGTTACAGTCTCAATCAGCCCCAGCATTTT; cdr3_aa: CASSYSLNQPQHF
clone_size: .; j_call: TRBJ1-5; v_call: TRBV2; d_call: .; cdr3_nt: TGTGCCAGCAGCGTCTCCAATCAGCCCCAGCATTTT; cdr3_aa: CASSVSNQPQHF
clone_size: .; j_call: TRBJ2-7; v_call: TRBV5-6; d_call: TRBD2; cdr3_nt: TGTGCCAGCAGCTCGTATCGACTAGCGGTTACCTCCTACGAGCAGTACTTC; cdr3_aa: CASSSYRLAVTSYEQYF
clone_size: few; j_call: TRBJ1-6; v_call: TRBV6-5; d_call: .; cdr3_nt: TGTGCCAGCACTGGAGGAAAGGTTACTTCACCCCTCCACTTT; cdr3_aa: CASTGGKVTSPLHF
clone_size: .; j_call: TRBJ2-1; v_call: TRBV4-2; d_call: .; cdr3_nt: TGTGCCAGCAGCCAAGATAGAGCGGGTGCCTCTTCCTACAATGAGCAGTTCTTC; cdr3_aa: CASSQDRAGASSYNEQFF
clone_size: .; j_call: TRBJ2-7; v_call: TRBV19; d_call: TRBD1; cdr3_nt: TGTGCCAGTAGTCCGACAGGGGATTGGCCCTACGAGCAGTACTTC; cdr3_aa: CASSPTGDWPYEQYF
clone_size: .; j_call: TRBJ2-5; v_call: TRBV9; d_call: .; cdr3_nt: TGTGCCAGCAGCGTAGGGGCAGGGGGGCCAGAGACCCAGTACTTC; cdr3_aa: CASSVGAGGPETQYF
clone_size: .; j_call: TRBJ1-1; v_call: TRBV18; d_call: .; cdr3_nt: TGTGCCAGCTCACCACAGGGAAACACTGAAGCTTTCTTT; cdr3_aa: CASSPQGNTEAFF
clone_size: .; j_call: TRBJ1-1; v_call: TRBV7-2; d_call: TRBD1; cdr3_nt: TGTGCCAGCAGCTTAGGGGGACAGGCTATTCGTGAAGCTTTCTTT; cdr3_aa: CASSLGGQAIREAFF
clone_size: .; j_call: TRBJ2-5; v_call: TRBV28; d_call: TRBD2; cdr3_nt: TGTGCCAGCGAGACTAGCGGGAGGGTTGGAAAGACCCAGTACTTC; cdr3_aa: CASETSGRVGKTQYF
clone_size: once; j_call: TRBJ1-4; v_call: TRBV19; d_call: .; cdr3_nt: TGTGCCAGTAGTCCCCAGGGAGTATCCAATGAAAAACTGTTTTTT; cdr3_aa: CASSPQGVSNEKLFF
clone_size: once; j_call: TRBJ1-6; v_call: TRBV4-1; d_call: .; cdr3_nt: TGCGCCAGCAGCCAATCCCGCCCGGCTCAAAGGGGTAATTCACCCCTCCACTTT; cdr3_aa: CASSQSRPAQRGNSPLHF
clone_size: .; j_call: TRBJ2-7; v_call: TRBV10-3; d_call: TRBD1; cdr3_nt: TGTGCCATCAGTCCCGGGACAGGGTCGAGCTACGAGCAGTACTTC; cdr3_aa: CAISPGTGSSYEQYF
clone_size: few; j_call: TRBJ2-2; v_call: TRBV10-2; d_call: TRBD2; cdr3_nt: TGCGCCAGCAGGAGCGGGAGGGCCGTGTCCGGGGAGCTGTTTTTT; cdr3_aa: CASRSGRAVSGELFF
clone_size: .; j_call: TRBJ1-1; v_call: TRBV20-1; d_call: .; cdr3_nt: TGCAGTGCTAGTGGGTTAGCGGGGGCTCGGACTGAAGCTTTCTTT; cdr3_aa: CSASGLAGARTEAFF
clone_size: .; j_call: TRBJ1-1; v_call: TRBV28; d_call: .; cdr3_nt: TGTGCCAGCAGTTTTGACCCCCTCAGGGAGGTGGTAATGAACACTGAAGCTTTCTTT; cdr3_aa: CASSFDPLREVVMNTEAFF
clone_size: .; j_call: TRBJ2-2; v_call: TRBV19; d_call: .; cdr3_nt: TGTGCCAGTAGCCCCCTCCTGCTGGGAACCGGGGAGCTGTTTTTT; cdr3_aa: CASSPLLLGTGELFF
clone_size: .; j_call: TRBJ2-1; v_call: TRBV28; d_call: TRBD2; cdr3_nt: TGTGCCAGCAGTTTAGTTGGACTAGCTCCCCACAATGAGCAGTTCTTC; cdr3_aa: CASSLVGLAPHNEQFF
clone_size: .; j_call: TRBJ2-5; v_call: TRBV6-2/TRBV6-3; d_call: TRBD2; cdr3_nt: TGTGCCAGCAGCACCCGGGGGAGGGTGCGGGAGACCCAGTACTTC; cdr3_aa: CASSTRGRVRETQYF
clone_size: few; j_call: TRBJ1-3; v_call: TRBV7-9; d_call: TRBD1; cdr3_nt: TGTGCCAGCAGCCGAAACAGGGGCCACTCTGGAAACACCATATATTTT; cdr3_aa: CASSRNRGHSGNTIYF
clone_size: .; j_call: TRBJ1-1; v_call: TRBV12-3/TRBV12-4; d_call: .; cdr3_nt: TGTGCCAGCAGTTTAGTTGGGGCTGGAGCTTTCTTT; cdr3_aa: CASSLVGAGAFF
clone_size: few; j_call: TRBJ2-7; v_call: TRBV29-1; d_call: .; cdr3_nt: TGCAGCGTTGAAGATAGACTCCCGCCATACTACGAGCAGTACTTC; cdr3_aa: CSVEDRLPPYYEQYF
clone_size: few; j_call: TRBJ2-1; v_call: TRBV7-9; d_call: .; cdr3_nt: TGTGCCAGCAGCGGGGAGAAGCAGTTCTTC; cdr3_aa: CASSGEKQFF
clone_size: .; j_call: TRBJ2-1; v_call: TRBV20-1; d_call: .; cdr3_nt: TGCAGTGCTAGTCCCGTCTCCTACAATGAGCAGTTCTTC; cdr3_aa: CSASPVSYNEQFF
clone_size: .; j_call: TRBJ2-7; v_call: TRBV27; d_call: TRBD2; cdr3_nt: TGTGCCAGCAGTTGGGGGACTAGCGGAGTCTACGAGCAGTACTTC; cdr3_aa: CASSWGTSGVYEQYF
clone_size: .; j_call: TRBJ2-1; v_call: TRBV6-4; d_call: TRBD2; cdr3_nt: TGTGCCAGCAGTGCGGCTAGCGGGAAGTCCTACAATGAGCAGTTCTTC; cdr3_aa: CASSAASGKSYNEQFF